This T cell receptor (beta chain) is drawn from a study of vaccination effects on CD4 cells after COVID-19. The authors isolated CD4+ T cells after 10 days of culture. Every participant took two doses of the BNT162b2 or mRNA-1273 vaccine. On days 3 and 7, fresh IL-2 medium replaced half the medium. The table came from immunoSEQ multiplex PCR; TCRdb's copy has only in-frame clones and leaves some out. Here the sample spans roughly 41,000 clones, approximately 70% being singletons. Remarks on this clone: Its target is not known.

CDR3 length equals 17 residues. In germline, CDR1 is MGHRA, CDR2 YSYEKL. The ends lost 0 bases at V and 1 base at J; junction bases unmatched: 4. This rearrangement joins TRBV4-1 to TRBJ2-3; 10 bases align to TRBD2. The receptor was isolated from a human donor who received a COVID-19 vaccine. The sequencing here drew on CD4+ T cells from PBMCs cultured without peptide, taken after COVID-19 vaccination. Here the CDR3 reads CASSQDRSGRGTDTQYF. CDR3 DNA sequence: TGCGCCAGCAGCCAAGACAGGAGCGGGAGGGGCACAGATACGCAGTATTTT.